These T cell receptor beta chains were read from a single sample in a study of radiation and T cells in renal cell carcinoma. Only in-frame clones appear in the TCRdb table, and some are missing; sequencing was by immunoSEQ multiplex PCR. The sample includes tens of thousands of clones, 82% of them seen just once. The input for sequencing was blood, taken from a patient whose treatment included radiotherapy and nephrectomy. The receptors shown here come from a man aged 55 to 70 with renal cell carcinoma. The CDR3 runs from the conserved cysteine through the conserved F or W. The order of the fields is J gene, clone size, V gene, D gene, CDR3 protein. D genes are given only for firm matches. Size tells how often a clone was seen (once, few, many) or the class of an expanded clone, and some rows leave it out.

J: TRBJ2-3
size: -
V: TRBV9
D: -
CDR3: CASSVDSGFTQYF

J: TRBJ2-7
size: -
V: TRBV5-1
D: TRBD1
CDR3: CASSLGGTGGLNEQYF

J: TRBJ1-4
size: -
V: TRBV5-1
D: -
CDR3: CASSPQGGGDLGKLFF

J: TRBJ1-2
size: -
V: TRBV5-4
D: -
CDR3: CASSLGDPYGYTF

J: TRBJ1-3
size: once
V: TRBV28
D: -
CDR3: CASSQRGAPPGNTIYF

J: TRBJ2-1
size: -
V: TRBV5-1
D: TRBD1
CDR3: CASSFEHRGLGNEQFF

J: TRBJ2-2
size: few
V: TRBV27
D: TRBD1
CDR3: CASSLAGGTGELFF

J: TRBJ2-5
size: few
V: TRBV28
D: -
CDR3: CASSFGSETQYF

J: TRBJ1-2
size: -
V: TRBV19
D: -
CDR3: CASSRDQGYGYTF

J: TRBJ2-3
size: -
V: TRBV9
D: -
CDR3: CASSVDATPDTQYF

J: TRBJ2-2
size: -
V: TRBV27
D: TRBD1
CDR3: CASSLRTGLNTGELFF

J: TRBJ2-7
size: -
V: TRBV15
D: TRBD1
CDR3: CATSRSDRVPYEQYF

J: TRBJ1-5
size: few
V: TRBV6-1
D: -
CDR3: CASSEAVGGPQPQHF

J: TRBJ2-1
size: few
V: TRBV15
D: -
CDR3: CATSRGGNEQFF

J: TRBJ2-7
size: once
V: TRBV4-2
D: -
CDR3: CASSPREPYEQYF

J: TRBJ2-1
size: -
V: TRBV27
D: TRBD1
CDR3: CASRLRQGTYNEQFF

J: TRBJ2-7
size: -
V: TRBV19
D: -
CDR3: CASGLGSGGDYEQYF

J: TRBJ2-7
size: -
V: TRBV19
D: TRBD1
CDR3: CASSTTNRGVLHEQYF

J: TRBJ1-1
size: once
V: TRBV6-5
D: -
CDR3: CASSISGGNTEAFF

J: TRBJ2-1
size: -
V: TRBV6-1
D: -
CDR3: CASTPNSYNEQFF

J: TRBJ2-7
size: -
V: TRBV14
D: -
CDR3: CASSQDSFGPRGYYEQYF

J: TRBJ2-1
size: -
V: TRBV20-1
D: -
CDR3: CSAKGDEQFF

J: TRBJ2-5
size: -
V: TRBV7-2
D: TRBD2
CDR3: CASSPTQRGETQYF

J: TRBJ2-7
size: -
V: TRBV4-2
D: TRBD2
CDR3: CASSPLGVGTSGSLENYEQYF

J: TRBJ2-2
size: -
V: TRBV4-1
D: -
CDR3: CASSQEPGNTGELFF

J: TRBJ2-5
size: -
V: TRBV6-6
D: TRBD1
CDR3: CARGYRGRVGETQYF

J: TRBJ2-7
size: once
V: TRBV15
D: TRBD1
CDR3: CATSSGTDYEQYF

J: TRBJ2-2
size: -
V: TRBV27
D: TRBD1
CDR3: CASSRQGVTGELFF

J: TRBJ2-2
size: few
V: TRBV7-2
D: -
CDR3: CASSTTFTGELFF

J: TRBJ2-2
size: -
V: TRBV21-1
D: -
CDR3: CASSLQGDSNTGELFF

J: TRBJ1-2
size: -
V: TRBV2
D: TRBD1
CDR3: CASSGPTGDKLNYGYTF

J: TRBJ2-1
size: -
V: TRBV10-2
D: TRBD2
CDR3: CASREGLAGGPNRFYEQFF

J: TRBJ1-2
size: -
V: TRBV7-2
D: -
CDR3: CASSPRASNYGYTF

J: TRBJ1-3
size: -
V: TRBV7-8
D: -
CDR3: CASSLGGARSGNTIYF

J: TRBJ1-1
size: -
V: TRBV7-3
D: -
CDR3: CATKREMNTEAFF